These T cell receptor beta chains were read from a single sample in a study of OX40 agonist ivuxolimab in advanced cancers. Profiling relied on immunoSEQ multiplex PCR, and the TCRdb table lists in-frame clones only, not all of them. The profile shows about 68,000 clones, approximately 80% of them singletons. Sequencing used CD4+ or CD8+ T cells sorted from blood, obtained in a trial of the OX40 agonist ivuxolimab. The receptors here all came from an adult with an advanced solid tumor such as melanoma, head and neck, liver or kidney cancer. The conserved cysteine and the conserved F or W are not part of the CDR3 here.

V gene | CDR3 protein
TRBV6-5 | ASSRKHANYGYT
TRBV30 | AWSTWDRGRDTQY
TRBV19 | ASSIDGSGAETQY
TRBV5-1 | ASRRGASPTDTQY
TRBV5-1 | ASSFRISSRSTDTQY
TRBV28 | ASRGINTGELF
TRBV5-1 | ASSSFFQGGGPEAF
TRBV28 | ASSSTSTGYNSPLH
TRBV23-1 | ASSQSRDSISYEQY
TRBV12-5 | ASGLPSTDTDTQY
TRBV4-3 | ASSQEVSGAGESHEQY
TRBV18 | ASSPDGPATGELF
TRBV4-3 | ASSWGVRDTEAF
TRBV5-4 | ATGDQGDNQPQH
TRBV7-2 | ASSLVSGSSYEQY
TRBV5-1 | ASSFRDRTEAF
TRBV4-3 | ASSQAHQETQY
TRBV7-2 | ASSLASRTGTRETQY
TRBV19 | ASRIGQGLVYGYT
TRBV9 | ASSEAPNEQF
TRBV5-1 | ASSLAGNTGELF
TRBV7-9 | ASSPDGESRY
TRBV7-2 | ASSLMVKLAEDTQY
TRBV28 | ASSVSGPPSRAF
TRBV7-3 | ASSLYWNNEQF
TRBV5-6 | ASSLRSGPKQY
TRBV7-9 | ASSRREGYGYT
TRBV9 | ASSLASGKGYNEQF
TRBV11-2 | ASSLDRDRVQY
TRBV25-1 | ASSVGLASYEQY
TRBV11-2 | ASSLGLDYEQY
TRBV5-1 | ASSLRVNQETQY
TRBV9 | ASSSGQGANQPQH